This TCR beta chain was documented in a study of blood T cell repertoires in COVID-19. Whole-study context: Italy, Spain and the United States were the sources of the convalescent and acute COVID-19 samples. PBMCs, B-cell-depleted T cells, or T cells were the source of the cDNA or gDNA that made up the material.

Authors' analysis steps: Amplification from reference gene primers served as the basis for estimated nucleated cell counts. Sequenced by immunoSEQ multiplex PCR; TCRdb stores in-frame clones only, minus some. Clone size and the V and J calls come from that table; the DNA yielded D and trimming. The sample holds approximately 230,000 clones, around four fifths seen once. Trimming stripped 0 bases from V and 1 base from J, with 8 bases between. The CDR3 has 14 amino acids. CDR1 and CDR2 from the germline V gene are SGHRS and YFSETQ. The chain is built from TRBV5-1 and TRBJ2-7, with D tentatively TRBD2 (5 bases). The sequence was collected from a man aged 25 to 45 with active or convalescent COVID-19. The material sequenced was peripheral blood. In nucleotides, the CDR3 is TGCGCCAGCAGCTTGGTCCGGGGTTCCTACGAGCAGTACTTC. Translating gives CASSLVRGSYEQYF.